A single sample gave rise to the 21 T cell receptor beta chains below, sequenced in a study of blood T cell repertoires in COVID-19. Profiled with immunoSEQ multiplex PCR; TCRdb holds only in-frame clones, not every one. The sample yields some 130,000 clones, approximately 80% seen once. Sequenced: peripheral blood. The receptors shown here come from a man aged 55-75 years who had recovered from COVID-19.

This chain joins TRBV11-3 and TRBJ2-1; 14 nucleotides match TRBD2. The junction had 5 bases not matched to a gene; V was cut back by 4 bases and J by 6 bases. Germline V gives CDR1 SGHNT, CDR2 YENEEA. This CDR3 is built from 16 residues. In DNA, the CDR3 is TGTGCCAGCAGCTCCCCGACTAGCGGGGGGGCCAATGAGCAGTTCTTC. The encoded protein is CASSSPTSGGANEQFF. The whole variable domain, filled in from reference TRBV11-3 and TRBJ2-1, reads EAGVVQSPRYKIIEKKQPVAFWCNPISGHNTLYWYLQNLGQGPELLIRYENEEAVDDSQLPKDRFSAERLKGVDSTLKIQPAELGDSAVYLCASSSPTSGGANEQFFGPGTRLTVL.

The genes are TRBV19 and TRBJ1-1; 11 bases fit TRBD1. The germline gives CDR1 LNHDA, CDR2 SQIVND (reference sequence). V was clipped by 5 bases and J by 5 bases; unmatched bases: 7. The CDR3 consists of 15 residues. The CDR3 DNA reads TGTGCCAGTAGTCAAGGACAGGGGGCTAGGACTGAAGCTTTCTTT. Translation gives CASSQGQGARTEAFF.

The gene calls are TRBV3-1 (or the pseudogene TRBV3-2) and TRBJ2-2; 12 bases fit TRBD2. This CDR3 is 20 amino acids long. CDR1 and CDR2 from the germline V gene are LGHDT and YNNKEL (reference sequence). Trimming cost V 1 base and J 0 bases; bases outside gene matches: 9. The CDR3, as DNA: TGTGCCAGCAGCCAAGGGGGACTAGCGGGTTCGTCCGCGAACACCGGGGAGCTGTTTTTT. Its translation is CASSQGGLAGSSANTGELFF.

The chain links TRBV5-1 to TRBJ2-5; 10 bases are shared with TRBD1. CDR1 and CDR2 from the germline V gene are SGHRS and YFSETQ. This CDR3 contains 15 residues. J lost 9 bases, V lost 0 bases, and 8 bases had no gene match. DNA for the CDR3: TGCGCCAGCAGCTTGGGCTCCGGGACAGGGGTGTCCCAGTACTTC. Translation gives CASSLGSGTGVSQYF.

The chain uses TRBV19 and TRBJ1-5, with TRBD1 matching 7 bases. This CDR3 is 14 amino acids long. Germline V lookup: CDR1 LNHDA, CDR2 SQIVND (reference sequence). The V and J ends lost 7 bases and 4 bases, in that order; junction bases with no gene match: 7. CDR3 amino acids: CASNPDRVNQPQHF. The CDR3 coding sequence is TGTGCCAGTAACCCTGACAGGGTGAATCAGCCCCAGCATTTT.

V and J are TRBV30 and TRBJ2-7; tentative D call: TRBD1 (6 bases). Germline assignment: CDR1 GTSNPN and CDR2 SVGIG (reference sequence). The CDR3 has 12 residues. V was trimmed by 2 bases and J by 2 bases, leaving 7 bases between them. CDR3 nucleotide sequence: TGTGCCTGGAGTCGACAGGCCTACGAGCAGTACTTC. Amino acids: CAWSRQAYEQYF.

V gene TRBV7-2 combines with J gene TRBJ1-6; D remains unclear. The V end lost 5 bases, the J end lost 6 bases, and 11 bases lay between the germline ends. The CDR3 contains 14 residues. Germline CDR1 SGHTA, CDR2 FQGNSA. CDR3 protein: CASSLRRTNSPLHF. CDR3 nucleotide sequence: TGTGCCAGCAGCCTCAGGAGGACTAATTCACCCCTCCACTTT.

CDR3: CASSSTGIYGYTF. CDR3 DNA: TGTGCCAGCAGTTCGACAGGGATCTATGGCTACACCTTC. The chain links TRBV6-2 or TRBV6-3 to TRBJ1-2, with 7 bases lining up with TRBD1. Germline CDR1 and CDR2: MNHEY and SVGEGT. The length of the CDR3 is 13 residues. Trimming removed 4 bases from V and 4 bases from J; junction bases left unmatched: 3.

This CDR3 is CASSVGAGGRSYEQYF. The CDR3, as DNA: TGTGCCAGCAGCGTGGGTGCGGGAGGTCGGTCCTACGAGCAGTACTTC. The chain carries TRBV7-6 and TRBJ2-7; TRBD2 matches 8 bases. Germline V lookup: CDR1 SGHVS, CDR2 FNYEAQ. This CDR3 comprises 16 residues. V was pared by 5 bases and J by 1 base, with 10 bases of the junction left unmatched.

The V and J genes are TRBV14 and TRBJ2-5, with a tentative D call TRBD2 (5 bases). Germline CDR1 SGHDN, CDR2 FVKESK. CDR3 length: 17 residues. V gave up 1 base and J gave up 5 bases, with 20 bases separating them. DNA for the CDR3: TGTGCCAGCAGCCAAGGGTATAGTCGAGGCGGCGGGGAGACCCAGTACTTC. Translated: CASSQGYSRGGGETQYF.

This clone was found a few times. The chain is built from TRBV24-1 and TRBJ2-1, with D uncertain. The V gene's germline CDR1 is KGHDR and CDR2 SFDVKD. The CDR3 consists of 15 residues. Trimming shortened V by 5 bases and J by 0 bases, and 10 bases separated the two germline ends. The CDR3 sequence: CATSAPWSSYNEQFF. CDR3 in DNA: TGTGCCACCAGTGCCCCTTGGAGCTCCTACAATGAGCAGTTCTTC.

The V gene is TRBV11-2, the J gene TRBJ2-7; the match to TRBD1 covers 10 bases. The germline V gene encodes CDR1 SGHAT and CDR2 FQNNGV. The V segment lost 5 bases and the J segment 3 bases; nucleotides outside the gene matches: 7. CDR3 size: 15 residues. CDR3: CASSQDRGDFYEQYF. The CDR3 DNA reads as TGTGCCAGCAGCCAGGACAGGGGGGATTTCTACGAGCAGTACTTC.

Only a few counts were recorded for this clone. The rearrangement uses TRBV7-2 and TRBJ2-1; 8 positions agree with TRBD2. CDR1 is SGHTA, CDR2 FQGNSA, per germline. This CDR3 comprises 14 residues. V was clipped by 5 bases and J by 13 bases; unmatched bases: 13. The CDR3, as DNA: TGTGCCAGCAGCCCCTCGGGAAGCGGGGGCTCCCAGTTCTTC. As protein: CASSPSGSGGSQFF.

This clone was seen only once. The CDR3 protein is CASSFPRGSYGYTF. CDR3 nucleotides: TGTGCCAGCAGTTTCCCCCGGGGTTCCTATGGCTACACCTTC. This chain links TRBV28 with TRBJ1-2; no reliable D call. From germline, CDR1 is MDHEN and CDR2 SYDVKM. The CDR3 is made up of 14 amino acids. V was clipped by 3 bases and J by 4 bases, with 12 bases between them.

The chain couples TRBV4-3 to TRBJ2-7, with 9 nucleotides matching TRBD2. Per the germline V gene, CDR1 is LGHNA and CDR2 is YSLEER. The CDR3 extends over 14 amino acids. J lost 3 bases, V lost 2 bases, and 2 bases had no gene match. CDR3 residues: CASSQLAGSYEQYF. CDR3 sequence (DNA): TGCGCCAGCAGCCAACTAGCGGGAAGCTACGAGCAGTACTTC.

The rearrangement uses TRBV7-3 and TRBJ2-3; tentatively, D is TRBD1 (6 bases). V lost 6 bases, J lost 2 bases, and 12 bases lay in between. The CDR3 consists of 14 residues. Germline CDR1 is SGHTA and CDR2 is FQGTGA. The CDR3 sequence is CASSTGTNTDTQYF. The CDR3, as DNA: TGTGCCAGCAGTACCGGGACAAACACAGATACGCAGTATTTT.

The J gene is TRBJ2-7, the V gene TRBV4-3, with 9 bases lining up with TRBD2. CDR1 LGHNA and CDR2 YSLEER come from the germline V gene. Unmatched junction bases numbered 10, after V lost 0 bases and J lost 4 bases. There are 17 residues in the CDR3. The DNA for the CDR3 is TGCGCCAGCAGCCAAGATTTTGTCGTAGCGGGAGCTTACGAGCAGTACTTC. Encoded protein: CASSQDFVVAGAYEQYF.

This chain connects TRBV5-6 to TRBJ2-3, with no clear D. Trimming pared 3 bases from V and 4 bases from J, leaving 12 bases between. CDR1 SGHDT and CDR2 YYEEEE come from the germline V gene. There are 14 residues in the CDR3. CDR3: CASSSGPTPDTQYF. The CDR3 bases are TGTGCCAGCAGCTCCGGTCCTACCCCAGATACGCAGTATTTT. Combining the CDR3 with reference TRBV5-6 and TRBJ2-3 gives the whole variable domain DAGVTQSPTHLIKTRGQQVTLRCSPKSGHDTVSWYQQALGQGPQFIFQYYEEEERQRGNFPDRFSGHQFPNYSSELNVNALLLGDSALYLCASSSGPTPDTQYFGPGTRLTVL.

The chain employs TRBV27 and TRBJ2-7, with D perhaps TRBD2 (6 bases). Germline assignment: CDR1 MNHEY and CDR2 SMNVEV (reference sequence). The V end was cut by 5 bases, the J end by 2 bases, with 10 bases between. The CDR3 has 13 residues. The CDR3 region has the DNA TGTGCCAGCAGTCGTTCGGGGGCCTACGAGCAGTACTTC. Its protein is CASSRSGAYEQYF.

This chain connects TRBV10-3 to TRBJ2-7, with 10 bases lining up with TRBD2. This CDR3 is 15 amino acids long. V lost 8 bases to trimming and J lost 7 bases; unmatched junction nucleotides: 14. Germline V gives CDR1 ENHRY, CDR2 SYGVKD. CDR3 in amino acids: CAIAPSGSHSGEQYF. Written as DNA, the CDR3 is TGTGCCATCGCCCCTAGCGGGAGTCACTCGGGGGAGCAGTACTTC.

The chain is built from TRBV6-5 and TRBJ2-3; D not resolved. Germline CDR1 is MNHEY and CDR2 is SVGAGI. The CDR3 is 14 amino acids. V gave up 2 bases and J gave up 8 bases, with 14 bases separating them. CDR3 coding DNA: TGTGCCAGCAGTTACACCGGGTCGCAAAGTACGCAGTATTTT. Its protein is CASSYTGSQSTQYF.